The rows below give T cell receptor beta chains drawn from one sample of a study of T cell changes during pregnancy in multiple sclerosis. TCRdb keeps only in-frame clones here, not all; method: immunoSEQ multiplex PCR. The table records 70,000 or so clones, around 90% of them present only once. Here the sequenced sample was CD4+ T cells from peripheral blood mononuclear cells, taken after pregnancy. All receptors derive from a female donor with multiple sclerosis, enrolled in a pregnancy study. CDR3s include the opening cysteine and the closing phenylalanine or tryptophan. The D gene is left open where the match is weak. Size tells how often a clone was seen (once, few, many) or the class of an expanded clone, and some rows leave it out.

V gene: TRBV10-2; clone size: -; D gene: -; J gene: TRBJ2-3; CDR3 DNA: TGCGCCAGCAGTGAGTCGAGGGCGCAGTATTTT; CDR3 protein: CASSESRAQYF
V gene: TRBV28; clone size: once; D gene: -; J gene: TRBJ2-3; CDR3 DNA: TGTGCCAGCAGTCCCGTAGCGCTGGATACGCAGTATTTT; CDR3 protein: CASSPVALDTQYF
V gene: TRBV2; clone size: -; D gene: -; J gene: TRBJ2-7; CDR3 DNA: TGTGCCAGCAGTGGACACCTGAGCTCCTACGAGCAGTACTTC; CDR3 protein: CASSGHLSSYEQYF
V gene: TRBV2; clone size: -; D gene: TRBD1; J gene: TRBJ2-4; CDR3 DNA: TGTGCCAGCAGTTTACAGGGGCTTTGGGCCAAAAACATTCAGTACTTC; CDR3 protein: CASSLQGLWAKNIQYF
V gene: TRBV5-4; clone size: -; D gene: -; J gene: TRBJ2-1; CDR3 DNA: TGTGCCAGCAGCTTGGACGGCGGGACGTGGAGTGAGCAGTTCTTC; CDR3 protein: CASSLDGGTWSEQFF
V gene: TRBV19; clone size: -; D gene: -; J gene: TRBJ1-1; CDR3 DNA: TGTGCCAGTAGTGCACGGATTGGACCGGGACACTACACTGAAGCTTTCTTT; CDR3 protein: CASSARIGPGHYTEAFF
V gene: TRBV19; clone size: -; D gene: TRBD1; J gene: TRBJ2-5; CDR3 DNA: TGTGCCAGTAGTAAGGGACAGGGGTTACAAGAGACCCAGTACTTC; CDR3 protein: CASSKGQGLQETQYF
V gene: TRBV30; clone size: -; D gene: -; J gene: TRBJ1-3; CDR3 DNA: TGTGCCTGGAGTGCGTCACAGAGCTCTGGAAACACCATATATTTT; CDR3 protein: CAWSASQSSGNTIYF
V gene: TRBV9; clone size: -; D gene: -; J gene: TRBJ1-2; CDR3 DNA: TGTGCCAGCAGCGTAAGGAGGGATCCGGGGCCCCCGCCCTATGGCTACACCTTC; CDR3 protein: CASSVRRDPGPPPYGYTF
V gene: TRBV11-1; clone size: -; D gene: TRBD1; J gene: TRBJ1-1; CDR3 DNA: TGTGCCAGCAGCTATCCGCGACAGGGGCCTCCGAACACTGAAGCTTTCTTT; CDR3 protein: CASSYPRQGPPNTEAFF
V gene: TRBV7-9; clone size: -; D gene: TRBD1; J gene: TRBJ2-5; CDR3 DNA: TGTGCCAGCAGCTTGGCAAGGACAGGCAGAGAGACCCAGTACTTC; CDR3 protein: CASSLARTGRETQYF
V gene: TRBV5-1; clone size: -; D gene: -; J gene: TRBJ1-4; CDR3 DNA: TGCGCCAGCAGCTTGGGAGGCAGGGAAGAAAAACTGTTTTTT; CDR3 protein: CASSLGGREEKLFF
V gene: TRBV11-2; clone size: -; D gene: TRBD1; J gene: TRBJ1-3; CDR3 DNA: TGTGCCAGCAGCTCATTCCGGGACAGGGGTCCGGACACCATATATTTT; CDR3 protein: CASSSFRDRGPDTIYF
V gene: TRBV5-1; clone size: -; D gene: -; J gene: TRBJ2-2; CDR3 DNA: TGCGCCAGCAGCTTGGGAAGCAACACCGGGGAGCTGTTTTTT; CDR3 protein: CASSLGSNTGELFF
V gene: TRBV19; clone size: -; D gene: -; J gene: TRBJ2-1; CDR3 DNA: TGTGCCAGTAGTATATCCGGCGGGCCGTCCTACAATGAGCAGTTCTTC; CDR3 protein: CASSISGGPSYNEQFF
V gene: TRBV29-1; clone size: -; D gene: TRBD1; J gene: TRBJ1-1; CDR3 DNA: TGCAGCGTTGCTTGGGACAGAGGCACTGAAGCTTTCTTT; CDR3 protein: CSVAWDRGTEAFF
V gene: TRBV27; clone size: -; D gene: -; J gene: TRBJ1-2; CDR3 DNA: TGTGCCAGCAGTCCTCAACTTGGGTCAACGAGGAACTATGGCTACACCTTC; CDR3 protein: CASSPQLGSTRNYGYTF
V gene: TRBV28; clone size: -; D gene: -; J gene: TRBJ2-5; CDR3 DNA: TGTGCCAGCAGCGGTAGGGGGGGCCAGTACCAAGAGACCCAGTACTTC; CDR3 protein: CASSGRGGQYQETQYF
V gene: TRBV19; clone size: -; D gene: -; J gene: TRBJ2-1; CDR3 DNA: TGTGCCAGTAGTATAGATCAGGTTGGCTCCTACAATGAGCAGTTCTTC; CDR3 protein: CASSIDQVGSYNEQFF
V gene: TRBV19; clone size: -; D gene: -; J gene: TRBJ1-4; CDR3 DNA: TGTGCCAGTAGGCTTTCAGGGGCGGGTAATGAAAAACTGTTTTTT; CDR3 protein: CASRLSGAGNEKLFF
V gene: TRBV18; clone size: once; D gene: -; J gene: TRBJ2-1; CDR3 DNA: TGTGCCAGCTCACCACTTTACCGGGGGGCCACCTACAATGAGCAGTTCTTC; CDR3 protein: CASSPLYRGATYNEQFF
V gene: TRBV5-4; clone size: once; D gene: -; J gene: TRBJ2-2; CDR3 DNA: TGTGCCAGCAGCTCGTTAGCCGGGGAGCTGTTTTTT; CDR3 protein: CASSSLAGELFF
V gene: TRBV18; clone size: once; D gene: -; J gene: TRBJ1-1; CDR3 DNA: TGTGCCAGCTCACGAGACAGGAGCGTGAACACTGAAGCTTTCTTT; CDR3 protein: CASSRDRSVNTEAFF
V gene: TRBV19; clone size: -; D gene: -; J gene: TRBJ2-5; CDR3 DNA: TGTGCCAGTAGTACCCTACAGGGTGCGCAGACCCAGTACTTC; CDR3 protein: CASSTLQGAQTQYF
V gene: TRBV5-1; clone size: -; D gene: TRBD1; J gene: TRBJ2-7; CDR3 DNA: TGCGCCAGCAGCTTACAGGGGTCGACCGTCTACGAGCAGTACTTC; CDR3 protein: CASSLQGSTVYEQYF
V gene: TRBV2; clone size: -; D gene: -; J gene: TRBJ1-1; CDR3 DNA: TGTGCCAGCAGGGAGGGTTCCCAAGCTTTCTTT; CDR3 protein: CASREGSQAFF
V gene: TRBV6-1; clone size: -; D gene: -; J gene: TRBJ2-7; CDR3 DNA: TGTGCCAGCAGTGAACGGTCCGGACAGCCCTACGAGCAGTACTTC; CDR3 protein: CASSERSGQPYEQYF
V gene: TRBV5-1; clone size: -; D gene: -; J gene: TRBJ1-1; CDR3 DNA: TGCGCCAGCAGCTTGGAAAGGGGGGGGAACACTGAAGCTTTCTTT; CDR3 protein: CASSLERGGNTEAFF
V gene: TRBV11-2; clone size: once; D gene: -; J gene: TRBJ1-2; CDR3 DNA: TGTGCCAGCAGCTCCTCCGGGGGGTTCGGGTATGGCTACACCTTC; CDR3 protein: CASSSSGGFGYGYTF
V gene: TRBV15; clone size: many; D gene: -; J gene: TRBJ2-7; CDR3 DNA: TGTGCCACCAGCAGGGGGACTCCGGGACCGCCGAGCTACGAGCAGTACTTC; CDR3 protein: CATSRGTPGPPSYEQYF
V gene: TRBV6-1; clone size: -; D gene: -; J gene: TRBJ2-3; CDR3 DNA: TGTGCCAGCACCCCTAGCACAGATACGCAGTATTTT; CDR3 protein: CASTPSTDTQYF
V gene: TRBV7-9; clone size: -; D gene: -; J gene: TRBJ1-3; CDR3 DNA: TGTGCCAGCAGCCAAACCTCCGGTCCTACTTCACGCCGGAACACCATATATTTT; CDR3 protein: CASSQTSGPTSRRNTIYF
V gene: TRBV14; clone size: -; D gene: -; J gene: TRBJ2-3; CDR3 DNA: TGTGCCAGCAGCCAAGATCTTCGGGATACGCAGTATTTT; CDR3 protein: CASSQDLRDTQYF
V gene: TRBV9; clone size: -; D gene: -; J gene: TRBJ2-7; CDR3 DNA: TGTGCCAGCAGCCCCAGACTAGATTACGAGCAGTACTTC; CDR3 protein: CASSPRLDYEQYF
V gene: TRBV7-2; clone size: -; D gene: TRBD1; J gene: TRBJ1-1; CDR3 DNA: TGTGCCAGCAGCTCGGGACAGAGGGGTTTGAACACTGAAGCTTTCTTT; CDR3 protein: CASSSGQRGLNTEAFF
V gene: TRBV5-1; clone size: -; D gene: -; J gene: TRBJ1-1; CDR3 DNA: TGCGCCAGCAGAGGGACACTTAACACTGAAGCTTTCTTT; CDR3 protein: CASRGTLNTEAFF
V gene: TRBV12-5; clone size: -; D gene: TRBD2; J gene: TRBJ2-2; CDR3 DNA: TGTGCTAGTCGTGGCGGGACTATGGACACCGGGGAGCTGTTTTTT; CDR3 protein: CASRGGTMDTGELFF
V gene: TRBV5-1; clone size: -; D gene: TRBD1; J gene: TRBJ1-1; CDR3 DNA: TGCGCCAGCAGCGCCCGGACAGGGGGAGGAACTGAAGCTTTCTTT; CDR3 protein: CASSARTGGGTEAFF
V gene: TRBV11-3; clone size: -; D gene: -; J gene: TRBJ2-1; CDR3 DNA: TGTGCCAGCCCCGAGAGTATGGACAGCCTCTCCTACAATGAGCAGTTCTTC; CDR3 protein: CASPESMDSLSYNEQFF
V gene: TRBV6-1; clone size: -; D gene: -; J gene: TRBJ2-7; CDR3 DNA: TGTGCCAGCAGCAGACAGGTACAAGCCTACGAGCAGTACTTC; CDR3 protein: CASSRQVQAYEQYF
V gene: TRBV29-1; clone size: -; D gene: TRBD1; J gene: TRBJ1-2; CDR3 DNA: TGCAGCGTGGAGGACAGGGGGGTTTCAGGCTATGGCTACACCTTC; CDR3 protein: CSVEDRGVSGYGYTF
V gene: TRBV6-5; clone size: once; D gene: -; J gene: TRBJ1-2; CDR3 DNA: TGTGCCAGCAGCGAGAGGAACCTTAACTATGGCTACACCTTC; CDR3 protein: CASSERNLNYGYTF
V gene: TRBV28; clone size: once; D gene: -; J gene: TRBJ2-1; CDR3 DNA: TGTGCCAGCAGTCCCAGCGGACCGGGAGTAGGGAATGAGCAGTTCTTC; CDR3 protein: CASSPSGPGVGNEQFF
V gene: TRBV5-4; clone size: once; D gene: TRBD1; J gene: TRBJ2-5; CDR3 DNA: TGTGCCAGCAGCCAAAGGGACAGGGGCGTGTACCAAGAGACCCAGTACTTC; CDR3 protein: CASSQRDRGVYQETQYF
V gene: TRBV11-3; clone size: -; D gene: -; J gene: TRBJ2-2; CDR3 DNA: TGTGCCAGCAGCTTAGACGGCGGAATCGGGGAGCTGTTTTTT; CDR3 protein: CASSLDGGIGELFF
V gene: TRBV7-2; clone size: -; D gene: -; J gene: TRBJ1-5; CDR3 DNA: TGTGCCAGCAGCGCTACGGGGATAGGGTACAATCAGCCCCAGCATTTT; CDR3 protein: CASSATGIGYNQPQHF
V gene: TRBV7-2; clone size: -; D gene: -; J gene: TRBJ2-1; CDR3 DNA: TGTGCCAGCAGCTTAATCTTAGCGGTAAGCTCCTACAATGAGCAGTTCTTC; CDR3 protein: CASSLILAVSSYNEQFF
V gene: TRBV27; clone size: -; D gene: TRBD1; J gene: TRBJ2-7; CDR3 DNA: TGTGCCAGCAGTTTAGGCGGACAGGATCACTACAAGCAGTACTTC; CDR3 protein: CASSLGGQDHYKQYF
V gene: TRBV6-1; clone size: -; D gene: -; J gene: TRBJ2-7; CDR3 DNA: TGTGCCAGCAGGGCTTACGAGCAGTACTTC; CDR3 protein: CASRAYEQYF
V gene: TRBV29-1; clone size: few; D gene: -; J gene: TRBJ2-3; CDR3 DNA: TGCAGCGCCGGACAGCCAGATACGCAGTATTTT; CDR3 protein: CSAGQPDTQYF
V gene: TRBV28; clone size: -; D gene: TRBD1; J gene: TRBJ1-5; CDR3 DNA: TGTGCCAGCAGCCCTGAAAGGGACAGGGGGCTTTGGAGCAATCAGCCCCAGCATTTT; CDR3 protein: CASSPERDRGLWSNQPQHF
V gene: TRBV5-1; clone size: -; D gene: TRBD2; J gene: TRBJ2-3; CDR3 DNA: TGCGCCAGCAGCTCCTTAGTTAGCGGGAGACTTACGCAGTATTTT; CDR3 protein: CASSSLVSGRLTQYF
V gene: TRBV10-2; clone size: -; D gene: -; J gene: TRBJ1-4; CDR3 DNA: TGCGCCAGCAGTGGGACCTCTGGGGAGGAAAAACTGTTTTTT; CDR3 protein: CASSGTSGEEKLFF